This TCR beta chain was identified in a study of T cell repertoires in cytomegalovirus infection. Across the study: In public TCR beta signatures, there were indications of both CMV infection and matching HLA type. Study-wide results and limits: HLA-C-restricted TCR beta clonotypes specific for CMV led the ex vivo response. Cumulative public TCR beta family frequency identified CMV carriers with the relevant HLA.

As regards this clonotype: Its target is unknown.

MiXCR, run by TCRdb on the reads, gives a single entry per CDR3 protein. Among hundreds of thousands of distinct CDR3 sequences listed, over 20% were seen once. The V and J ends lost 0 bases and 0 bases respectively, with 10 bases between them. The length of the CDR3 is 15 residues. Germline V gene sequence: CDR1 DFQATT, CDR2 SNEGSKA (reference sequence). The rearrangement uses TRBV20-1 and TRBJ2-3; tentative D call: TRBD2 (5 bases). The specimen was CD8+ T cells from PBMCs. The origin of this receptor is a human donor in good health (CMV status not recorded). Some clones in this sample may be carry-over from other donors' samples. CDR3 amino acids: CSARDGRFSTDTQYF. CDR3 DNA: TGCAGTGCTAGAGATGGGAGATTTAGCACAGATACGCAGTATTTT.